This TCR beta chain was identified in a study of T cells in Graves' hyperthyroidism and ophthalmopathy. V dropped 5 bases and J dropped 0; count of bases not matched to a gene: 14. The CDR3 is 18 amino acids. CDR1 is SQVTM, CDR2 ANQGSEA, per germline. TCR beta CDR3 sequences were amplified from RNA transcripts. An initial round of RT-PCR targeting the TCR CDR3 relied on the HTBI primer set. TCRdb passed the multiplex PCR reads through MiXCR, listing each CDR3 protein once. Of under 400,000 distinct CDR3 sequences listed, approximately 18% were seen once; the top ten hold 15% to 19%. This clonotype was counted many times. Each ophthalmopathy patient scored at least 3 on the Clinical Activity Score and at least 4 on NOSPECS grade, with duration under 3 months. Uncontrolled infection, other autoimmune disease, pregnancy and lactation each barred patients from inclusion.

This clonotype was obtained from a woman aged 40 to 49 with Graves' ophthalmopathy. The rearrangement joins TRBV29-1 to TRBJ2-7; 12 positions agree with TRBD2. Sequencing used blood. The CDR3 reads CSVFAVVLAGGSSYEQYF. In DNA, the CDR3 is TGCAGCGTTTTTGCAGTTGTCCTAGCGGGAGGGAGCTCCTACGAGCAGTACTTC.